Sequencing of this TCR beta chain was carried out in a study of CD8+ T cells in alopecia areata. As for the study in general: Treatment ran 6 to 18 months, with 6 months of follow-up afterward. Affected scalp percentage gauged treated patients' severity.

CDR1 LGHNA and CDR2 YNFKEQ come from the germline V gene. V was cut by 6 bases and J by 1 base, with 18 bases left in between. The CDR3 contains 16 residues. Findings of the study overall: Researchers say the link of baseline CD8+ expansion to response remains uncertain, with one nonresponder.

Described treatment: oral pan-JAK inhibitor, 5-10 mg twice daily. Patients with alopecia areata provided lesional scalp punch biopsies as well as peripheral blood. Concerning this clone: Its antigen remains unknown.

The authors extracted RNA and reverse transcribed it into cDNA as the sequencing template. Sequencing used immunoSEQ multiplex PCR; TCRdb keeps in-frame clones, though not all of them. The table has approximately 210,000 clones, 43% seen once; the top ten hold 2% to 3%. Sample: CD4+ T cells sorted from blood, taken at approximately week 36, from a patient treated with tofacitinib. The sequence was collected from a human donor with alopecia areata. J is TRBJ2-5 and V is TRBV4-2; weak D call: TRBD2 (6 bases). The CDR3 loop reads CASSLKLGDFQETQYF. In nucleotides, the CDR3 is TGTGCCAGCAGTCTCAAGCTTGGGGACTTCCAAGAGACCCAGTACTTC.